A selection of T cell receptor beta chains follows, all from one sample in a study of T-cell reconstitution after alpha-beta-depleted transplantation in children. TCRdb reprocessed the PCR reads via MiXCR and lists one record per CDR3 protein. The sample shows hundreds of thousands of distinct CDR3 sequences, roughly 15% of them seen only once. The sequenced sample was PBMCs, mostly from graft donor cells, obtained 360 days after TCRalphabeta/CD19-depleted stem cell transplant. The receptors here all came from a male patient under 10 years old who had a stem cell transplant for acute lymphoblastic leukemia, so the T cells may come from the graft donor. CDR3s include the opening cysteine and the closing phenylalanine or tryptophan. Some rows have no size entry. The others give once, few or many, or a class for an expanded clone.

abundance,j_gene,v_gene,CDR3aa
few,TRBJ1-5,TRBV20-1,CSARLTGPRHQPQHF
many,TRBJ2-3,TRBV28,CASSSNLGQLAGYWDTQYF
.,TRBJ1-5,TRBV30,CAWTSGIGNQPQHF
few,TRBJ2-5,TRBV20-1,CTSRVNGRETQYF
many,TRBJ1-6,TRBV12-3/TRBV12-4,CASSRVPRQVMDSPLHF
.,TRBJ2-3,TRBV12-3/TRBV12-4,CASSWTRDTQYF
many,TRBJ2-7,TRBV12-3/TRBV12-4,CASSLVSSYEQYF
few,TRBJ2-1,TRBV20-1,CSASLPGGGPNNEQFF
.,TRBJ2-1,TRBV21-1,CARLPSGSDNEQFF
.,TRBJ2-1,TRBV11-1,CASSLGGTEGYRYNEQFF
few,TRBJ2-5,TRBV18,CASSPPSGQETQYF
many,TRBJ2-1,TRBV12-3/TRBV12-4,CASSSQGTSGRLHEQFF
few,TRBJ2-7,TRBV7-6,CASSLMPDYEQYF
few,TRBJ1-1,TRBV30,CAWRGRGDTEAFF
.,TRBJ1-2,TRBV27,CASSLKGGPYYGYTF
many,TRBJ2-2,TRBV29-1,CSGAGTSGDNTGELFF
few,TRBJ1-2,TRBV3-1,CASSQMRGALYGYTF
many,TRBJ2-7,TRBV6-5,CASSSFLAPTYEQYF
.,TRBJ2-5,TRBV2,CASSLSPTLYGETQCF
.,TRBJ2-3,TRBV11-1,CASSLGARGSENTDTQYF
few,TRBJ2-2,TRBV20-1,CSARAGLAGVSTGELFF
.,TRBJ2-5,TRBV7-6,CASSLFPGLAEETQYF
many,TRBJ2-3,TRBV4-2,CASSQDDGAFTDTQYF
.,TRBJ2-7,TRBV20-1,CSARSLGKDYEQYF
.,TRBJ2-5,TRBV28,CATYPSGRTGETQYF
few,TRBJ2-3,TRBV30,CAWTGRDTQYF
.,TRBJ2-1,TRBV5-1,CASSPRSDRGNEQFF
few,TRBJ2-1,TRBV4-1,CASSQVRGEQFF
.,TRBJ2-7,TRBV12-3/TRBV12-4,CASSILSYEQYF
.,TRBJ2-5,TRBV7-7,CASSLRLADFQETQYF
.,TRBJ2-5,TRBV21-1,CASIPGQGRQETQYF
once,TRBJ1-6,TRBV28,CASSYGQGMGMGNSPLHF